A selection of T cell receptor beta chains follows, all from one sample in a study of a mutant IDH1 vaccine in newly diagnosed glioma. This table comes from immunoSEQ multiplex PCR, and its TCRdb copy is limited to in-frame clones, with some not included. The table has 55,000 to 70,000 clones, 75% to 85% seen once. Sequencing used PBMCs, obtained from a glioma patient treated with radiotherapy, temozolomide or both. The receptors stem from a man over 45 with glioma. Both conserved end residues are part of each CDR3. The D gene is left open where the match is weak. Only some rows state a clone size, as once, few, many or a class for expanded clones.

TRBD1 | . | TRBJ1-5 | TRBV10-3 | CAISADGPQGYSSNQPQHF | TGTGCCATCAGTGCGGACGGTCCACAGGGGTATTCGAGCAATCAGCCCCAGCATTTT
. | . | TRBJ1-1 | TRBV30 | CAWSRKTEAFF | TGTGCCTGGAGTCGGAAGACTGAAGCTTTCTTT
. | many | TRBJ1-1 | TRBV2 | CASTLSRAGNTEAFF | TGTGCCAGCACCCTAAGCCGGGCGGGGAACACTGAAGCTTTCTTT
. | few | TRBJ1-1 | TRBV5-4 | CASSLGRNGPAFF | TGTGCCAGCAGCTTGGGACGGAACGGTCCCGCTTTCTTT
. | . | TRBJ2-1 | TRBV9 | CASSVPTGRNEQFF | TGTGCCAGCAGCGTTCCTACGGGGAGGAATGAGCAGTTCTTC
. | . | TRBJ2-1 | TRBV6-5 | CASSSDSMSSYNEQFF | TGTGCCAGCAGTTCCGACTCAATGAGCTCCTACAATGAGCAGTTCTTC
. | . | TRBJ2-1 | TRBV5-1 | CASSLEGIEQFF | TGCGCCAGCAGCTTGGAGGGTATTGAGCAGTTCTTC
. | . | TRBJ1-1 | TRBV6-1 | CASSEDRRMNTEAFF | TGTGCCAGCAGTGAAGACAGGAGAATGAACACTGAAGCTTTCTTT
. | . | TRBJ2-5 | TRBV6-6 | CASSYPGAGRETQYF | TGTGCCAGCAGTTACCCAGGGGCGGGGCGGGAGACCCAGTACTTC
TRBD1 | . | TRBJ2-5 | TRBV5-6 | CASSFRTGGQETQYF | TGTGCCAGCAGCTTCCGGACAGGGGGCCAAGAGACCCAGTACTTC
. | . | TRBJ2-1 | TRBV5-6 | CASRPRGSHEQFF | TGTGCCAGCAGGCCTCGGGGGAGCCATGAGCAGTTCTTC
. | few | TRBJ1-1 | TRBV2 | CASSEILNTEAFF | TGTGCCAGCAGTGAAATATTGAACACTGAAGCTTTCTTT
. | . | TRBJ2-1 | TRBV7-2 | CASSSSVYNEQFF | TGTGCCAGCAGCTCATCAGTGTACAATGAGCAGTTCTTC
. | . | TRBJ2-5 | TRBV7-7 | CASSLGRLVQETQYF | TGTGCTAGCAGCTTAGGGAGGCTAGTTCAAGAGACCCAGTACTTC
TRBD1 | . | TRBJ2-7 | TRBV6-6 | CASGQGNSYEQYF | TGTGCCAGCGGACAGGGGAATTCCTACGAGCAGTACTTC
. | . | TRBJ1-1 | TRBV30 | CAWSDPQTGFTEAFF | TGTGCCTGGAGTGACCCTCAAACAGGGTTCACTGAAGCTTTCTTT
. | . | TRBJ2-3 | TRBV6-6 | CASSSPRGRVYTQYF | TGTGCCAGCAGTAGCCCCCGGGGAAGGGTGTATACGCAGTATTTT
. | . | TRBJ2-5 | TRBV5-6 | CASSLDYQETQYF | TGTGCCAGCAGCTTGGACTACCAAGAGACCCAGTACTTC
. | . | TRBJ1-1 | TRBV7-9 | CASSLDMASTEAFF | TGTGCCAGCAGCTTGGATATGGCAAGCACTGAAGCTTTCTTT
TRBD1 | . | TRBJ2-5 | TRBV7-9 | CASSSTGTGRETQYF | TGTGCCAGCAGCAGCACCGGGACAGGGAGAGAGACCCAGTACTTC
. | once | TRBJ2-2 | TRBV5-1 | CASSFPGQGPRGTGELFF | TGCGCCAGCAGCTTCCCTGGGCAGGGGCCGCGAGGCACCGGGGAGCTGTTTTTT
. | . | TRBJ2-5 | TRBV5-6 | CASSRPGVQETQYF | TGTGCCAGCAGCCGGCCGGGAGTCCAAGAGACCCAGTACTTC
. | . | TRBJ1-2 | TRBV28 | CASSSGVGGIGWGYTF | TGTGCCAGCAGTTCAGGGGTGGGGGGAATCGGGTGGGGCTACACCTTC
TRBD1 | once | TRBJ2-3 | TRBV9 | CASSERTGSGPDTQYF | TGTGCCAGCAGCGAGCGGACAGGATCCGGTCCAGATACGCAGTATTTT
TRBD1 | . | TRBJ2-7 | TRBV28 | CASNGQGTGEQYF | TGTGCCAGCAATGGACAGGGCACGGGCGAGCAGTACTTC
. | . | TRBJ1-1 | TRBV7-9 | CAQDRNTEAFF | TGTGCCCAGGACAGGAACACTGAAGCTTTCTTT